The clone carrying this TCR beta chain was observed a handful of times. This record belongs to a study of patients and donors after allogeneic stem cell transplantation. TCRdb analysed the RT-PCR reads with MiXCR anew, one entry per CDR3 protein. This table has over 200,000 distinct CDR3 sequences, less than 50% appearing once. CDR3 length: 15 residues. The V end was cut by 5 bases, the J end by 3 bases, with 19 bases between. CDR1 is DFQATT and CDR2 is SNEGSKA in the germline V gene (reference sequence). The specimen was blood, either unsorted or a sorted T cell fraction (not recorded which). This rearrangement joins TRBV20-1 to TRBJ1-1, with TRBD1 as a possible D gene (6 bases). This sequence was found in a human donor who was either an allogeneic HSCT recipient or a stem cell or donor lymphocyte infusion donor (not recorded which). It is not recorded whose cells these are; they may come from a transplant donor. The CDR3 nucleotides are TGCAGTGCTCAGAGAACGTCGGGGGCAGACACTGAAGCTTTCTTT. It encodes CSAQRTSGADTEAFF.